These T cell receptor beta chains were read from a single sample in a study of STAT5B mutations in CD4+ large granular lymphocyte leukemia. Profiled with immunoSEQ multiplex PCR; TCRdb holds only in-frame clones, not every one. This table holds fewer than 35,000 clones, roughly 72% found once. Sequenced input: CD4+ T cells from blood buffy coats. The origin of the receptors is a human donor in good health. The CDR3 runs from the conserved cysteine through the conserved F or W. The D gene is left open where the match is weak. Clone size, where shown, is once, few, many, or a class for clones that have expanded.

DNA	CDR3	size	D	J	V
TGTGCCAGCAGTCGACAGGGAGAGGGCTACACCTTC	CASSRQGEGYTF	-	TRBD1	TRBJ1-2	TRBV6-5
TGTGCCAGCAGAGAGGGACTAGCGGGGGGGCGGAAGAATGAGCAGTTCTTC	CASREGLAGGRKNEQFF	once	TRBD2	TRBJ2-1	TRBV7-2
TGTGCCAGCAGCCCGGGACGGATGACTAGAAACACCATATATTTT	CASSPGRMTRNTIYF	few	-	TRBJ1-3	TRBV5-4
TGCGCCAGCAGCCGACCGGGACAGGGGATAACTAATGAAAAACTGTTTTTT	CASSRPGQGITNEKLFF	-	TRBD1	TRBJ1-4	TRBV4-1
TGTGCCAGCAGTTCCCCCAGAGGGACAGGGAGGGGAAACACCATATATTTT	CASSSPRGTGRGNTIYF	-	TRBD1	TRBJ1-3	TRBV28
TGCGCCAGCAGTCGACAGTGGACACCCCTCCACTTT	CASSRQWTPLHF	-	-	TRBJ1-6	TRBV10-2
TGTGCCAGCAGCTTAGCCGGGAATAATGAAAAACTGTTTTTT	CASSLAGNNEKLFF	-	-	TRBJ1-4	TRBV11-1
TGTGCCAGCAGTCGACCACAGGGGGCATACGCTGAAGCTTTCTTT	CASSRPQGAYAEAFF	-	TRBD1	TRBJ1-1	TRBV28
TGTGCCAGTGAATCACCGGGACAGGGGATGGAGGGCTACACCTTC	CASESPGQGMEGYTF	-	TRBD1	TRBJ1-2	TRBV28
TGTGCCACCAGCAGCCCTTTCCGCGCCAGGGGCGGGGAAGAGACCCAGTACTTC	CATSSPFRARGGEETQYF	-	-	TRBJ2-5	TRBV15
TGCGCCAGCAGCTGGGGGGTAGGGGATTCACCCCTCCACTTT	CASSWGVGDSPLHF	few	-	TRBJ1-6	TRBV5-1
TGTGCCAGCTCAACCCGCAAGGATACTGAAGCTTTCTTT	CASSTRKDTEAFF	-	-	TRBJ1-1	TRBV18
TGCGCCAGCAGCTTGGGGACAGGGTTGTACACCGGGGAGCTGTTTTTT	CASSLGTGLYTGELFF	-	TRBD1	TRBJ2-2	TRBV5-1
TGTGCCAGTAGTATGGACCTATATGGCTACACCTTC	CASSMDLYGYTF	-	-	TRBJ1-2	TRBV19
TGTGCCAGCAGTGAACGAAGGGGTGGGGGCTATGGCTACACCTTC	CASSERRGGGYGYTF	-	-	TRBJ1-2	TRBV2
TGTGCCAGCAGTGAAGCTAAGGGGTCTCTGGGTAATGAAAAACTGTTTTTT	CASSEAKGSLGNEKLFF	-	-	TRBJ1-4	TRBV6-1
TGTGCCAGCAGCCCCCGGACAGCAAGTTCCTACGAGCAGTACTTC	CASSPRTASSYEQYF	-	-	TRBJ2-7	TRBV9
TGTGCCAGCAGAGGACAGCCGGTTGGCAATCAGCCCCAGCATTTT	CASRGQPVGNQPQHF	-	-	TRBJ1-5	TRBV6-5
TGTGCCAGCAGCTCCGGACTAGCGGGAAGCACAGATACGCAGTATTTT	CASSSGLAGSTDTQYF	-	TRBD2	TRBJ2-3	TRBV5-4
TGTGCCAGCAGCTTGGGACTAGCGGGGTACACAGATACGCAGTATTTT	CASSLGLAGYTDTQYF	-	TRBD2	TRBJ2-3	TRBV5-4
TGTGCCTGGAGTGAGACAGCACGGATTACGCCCCTCCACTTT	CAWSETARITPLHF	few	-	TRBJ1-6	TRBV30
TGTGCCAGCAGCCCCACAGGGGGTCGGTCCTACGAGCAGTACTTC	CASSPTGGRSYEQYF	-	TRBD1	TRBJ2-7	TRBV7-9
TGCGCCAGCAGCTTGGTCTCCGGAAACACCATATATTTT	CASSLVSGNTIYF	-	-	TRBJ1-3	TRBV5-1
TGTGCCAGCAGTCCCAGACAGGGAAGCGAGACCCAGTACTTC	CASSPRQGSETQYF	-	TRBD1	TRBJ2-5	TRBV28
TGTGCCAGCAGCCTGGACAGGGTGGGAGATACGCAGTATTTT	CASSLDRVGDTQYF	-	TRBD1	TRBJ2-3	TRBV5-5
TGTGCCAGCAGCTTAGGAGTGGGGGCTATCGGCGGCTACACCTTC	CASSLGVGAIGGYTF	-	-	TRBJ1-2	TRBV11-2
TGCAGCGTCATTGTCGGGGTGGCAGATACGCAGTATTTT	CSVIVGVADTQYF	-	-	TRBJ2-3	TRBV29-1
TGTGCCAGCAGCTTTCTAGCGGGGGAAGATACGCAGTATTTT	CASSFLAGEDTQYF	-	TRBD2	TRBJ2-3	TRBV5-4
TGTGCTAGCAGCGCGAGCCCCGGTGCTGAAAAACTGTTTTTT	CASSASPGAEKLFF	-	-	TRBJ1-4	TRBV7-7
TGTGCCAGCAGCGTAGAGACCGGACTAGCGGGGGACAATGAGCAGTTCTTC	CASSVETGLAGDNEQFF	-	TRBD2	TRBJ2-1	TRBV9
TGTGCCAGCTCACCAAGGACAGGGACCGGGAGTGAAGCTTTCTTT	CASSPRTGTGSEAFF	-	TRBD1	TRBJ1-1	TRBV18
TGTGCCAGCAGCTTCGGACTAGGGTCGAGTGAGCAGTACTTC	CASSFGLGSSEQYF	-	TRBD2	TRBJ2-7	TRBV5-8
TGTGCCACCAGCCAGACGGGCGTCATACGGTACCAAGAGACCCAGTACTTC	CATSQTGVIRYQETQYF	-	-	TRBJ2-5	TRBV15
TGTGCCAGCAGCTACGTTGAGGCGGGTGTTATCTACGAGCAGTACTTC	CASSYVEAGVIYEQYF	-	-	TRBJ2-7	TRBV7-9
TGTGCCATCAGGCTACAGGGGTCCGTTGGCTACACCTTC	CAIRLQGSVGYTF	-	TRBD1	TRBJ1-2	TRBV10-3
TGTGCCAGCAGTTACAGAGAGCCGGGACATTTTAACTATGGCTACACCTTC	CASSYREPGHFNYGYTF	-	-	TRBJ1-2	TRBV6-8
TGTGCCAGCAGTGGACTAGCGGCCCCCTATACGCAGTATTTT	CASSGLAAPYTQYF	-	TRBD2	TRBJ2-3	TRBV2
TGTGCCATCAGTCGGGGGGGGACTAGCGGGGGTACAAGCACAGATACGCAGTATTTT	CAISRGGTSGGTSTDTQYF	-	TRBD2	TRBJ2-3	TRBV10-3
TGCGCCAGCAGCCCAGGGAACTCTGGAAACACCATATATTTT	CASSPGNSGNTIYF	-	-	TRBJ1-3	TRBV5-1
TGTGCCAGCAGCTTGGACGAGCAGTACTTC	CASSLDEQYF	-	-	TRBJ2-7	TRBV5-8
TGTGCCACCAGCAGAGGCCTCAGGGGAGTTGCTGAAGCTTTCTTT	CATSRGLRGVAEAFF	-	-	TRBJ1-1	TRBV15